Listed below are T cell receptor beta chains from one sample, sequenced in a study of blood T cells in healthy people across ages. TCRdb recomputed calls from the 5' RACE reads with MiXCR, one row per CDR3 protein. This sample carries roughly 2 million distinct CDR3 sequences, roughly 50% of them seen once, and the ten largest clones take 2% to 2.5%. The sample consisted of blood. All receptors derive from a woman aged 40 to 49 in good health. Both conserved end residues are part of each CDR3. A D gene is named only where the DNA matches it firmly. A clone size is listed for some rows: how often the clone was seen (once, few, many), or a class if it is expanded.

size: few; V: TRBV28; length: 14; D: TRBD2; J: TRBJ2-1; DNA: TGTGCCAGCAACCGTCGGGGGGGCAGGAATGAGCAGTTCTTC; CDR3: CASNRRGGRNEQFF
size: NA; V: TRBV20-1; length: 14; D: TRBD2; J: TRBJ2-7; DNA: TGCAGTGCTAGAGATGGCGGGGGGATTTACGAGCAGTACTTC; CDR3: CSARDGGGIYEQYF
size: once; V: TRBV18; length: 15; D: TRBD1; J: TRBJ2-5; DNA: TGTGCCAGCTCACCACCGGGGACAGGGATCGAGACCCAGTACTTC; CDR3: CASSPPGTGIETQYF
size: NA; V: TRBV11-2; length: 15; D: TRBD1; J: TRBJ2-3; DNA: TGTGCCAGCGGAGGCAGGGGGTCTTCCACAGATACGCAGTATTTT; CDR3: CASGGRGSSTDTQYF
size: few; V: TRBV4-2; length: 13; D: NA; J: TRBJ2-7; DNA: TGTGCCAGCAGCCTCAAAAGGACCTACGAGCAGTACTTC; CDR3: CASSLKRTYEQYF
size: NA; V: TRBV20-1; length: 15; D: TRBD2; J: TRBJ2-1; DNA: TGCAGTGCTAGAGTAGGACCGGGGGGGTACAATGAGCAGTTCTTC; CDR3: CSARVGPGGYNEQFF
size: few; V: TRBV12-3/TRBV12-4; length: 15; D: TRBD2; J: TRBJ2-5; DNA: TGTGCCAGCAGTTGGACTAGCGGGAGTCAAGAGACCCAGTACTTC; CDR3: CASSWTSGSQETQYF
size: NA; V: TRBV27; length: 14; D: TRBD1; J: TRBJ1-2; DNA: TGTGCCAGCAAGGTGGCAGGGGGCGCCGATGGCTACACCTTC; CDR3: CASKVAGGADGYTF
size: NA; V: TRBV3-1; length: 17; D: NA; J: TRBJ1-2; DNA: TGTGCCAGCAGCAACCTACAGGGTTGGCGAAGCGCCTATGGCTACACCTTC; CDR3: CASSNLQGWRSAYGYTF
size: NA; V: TRBV9; length: 16; D: TRBD1; J: TRBJ2-6; DNA: TGTGCCAGCACCAGGACAGGGGGCCCTGGGGCCAACGTCCTGACTTTC; CDR3: CASTRTGGPGANVLTF
size: NA; V: TRBV4-1; length: 16; D: TRBD1; J: TRBJ2-1; DNA: TGCGCCAGCAGCCAAATTCCGGGACAGCCTTACAAGGAGCAGTTCTTC; CDR3: CASSQIPGQPYKEQFF
size: NA; V: TRBV20-1; length: 15; D: NA; J: TRBJ2-7; DNA: TGCAGTGCTAATAGGATGGACCTCGCGCAATACGAGCAGTACTTC; CDR3: CSANRMDLAQYEQYF
size: NA; V: TRBV29-1; length: 13; D: NA; J: TRBJ2-7; DNA: TGCAGCGTTGAAATGGACAGACCTTACGAGCAGTACTTC; CDR3: CSVEMDRPYEQYF
size: NA; V: TRBV20-1; length: 14; D: TRBD2; J: TRBJ2-5; DNA: TGCAGTGCTCTTAGCGGGGGGGCCACGAAGACCCAGTACTTC; CDR3: CSALSGGATKTQYF
size: few; V: TRBV12-3/TRBV12-4; length: 16; D: NA; J: TRBJ2-7; DNA: TGTGCCAGCAGCCAGATAACGGGTAGCGCCTCCTACGAGCAGTACTTC; CDR3: CASSQITGSASYEQYF
size: few; V: TRBV7-2; length: 19; D: NA; J: TRBJ1-2; DNA: TGTGCCAGCAGCTTAGCGCGCCGATCCAACGGACTGAAAAACTATGGCTACACCTTC; CDR3: CASSLARRSNGLKNYGYTF
size: NA; V: TRBV20-1; length: 16; D: TRBD2; J: TRBJ2-1; DNA: TGCAGTGCTAGAGGCGGCCCTAGCGGGGTGGCCAATGAGCAGTTCTTC; CDR3: CSARGGPSGVANEQFF
size: NA; V: TRBV20-1; length: 12; D: NA; J: TRBJ2-5; DNA: TGCAGTGGCCGGCGGGATTCGGAGACCCAGTACTTC; CDR3: CSGRRDSETQYF
size: NA; V: TRBV14; length: 14; D: NA; J: TRBJ2-5; DNA: TGTGCCAGCAGGGGTCGAGGGTGGAGAGAGACCCAGTACTTC; CDR3: CASRGRGWRETQYF
size: few; V: TRBV7-3; length: 15; D: TRBD2; J: TRBJ2-1; DNA: TGTGCCAGCAGCTTAGGAGCGGGGGGGCCAGATGAGCAGTTCTTC; CDR3: CASSLGAGGPDEQFF
size: NA; V: TRBV7-2; length: 15; D: TRBD2; J: TRBJ2-3; DNA: TGTGCCAGCAGCTTAGCGGGGAGGGAGGCAGATACGCAGTATTTT; CDR3: CASSLAGREADTQYF
size: NA; V: TRBV7-2; length: 15; D: TRBD1; J: TRBJ1-2; DNA: TGTGCCAGCAGCCCCAGCACGACAGGGCGTCCCGGCTACACCTTC; CDR3: CASSPSTTGRPGYTF
size: NA; V: TRBV5-1; length: 17; D: NA; J: TRBJ2-1; DNA: TGCGCCAGCAGCTATTGGCGCGGCGGACCACAATACAATGAGCAGTTCTTC; CDR3: CASSYWRGGPQYNEQFF
size: NA; V: TRBV28; length: 15; D: NA; J: TRBJ2-7; DNA: TGTGCCAGCATAGGGTGGGGCAGGGAAGACAATGAGCAGTACTTC; CDR3: CASIGWGREDNEQYF
size: NA; V: TRBV7-9; length: 17; D: TRBD2; J: TRBJ2-4; DNA: TGTGCCAGCAGCTCCTCATCTACTAGCGGGGGAAAAAACATTCAGTACTTC; CDR3: CASSSSSTSGGKNIQYF
size: NA; V: TRBV10-2; length: 11; D: NA; J: TRBJ2-1; DNA: TGCGCCAGCAGTGAGTCTGGAAAGCAGTTCTTC; CDR3: CASSESGKQFF
size: NA; V: TRBV7-2; length: 15; D: TRBD2; J: TRBJ2-1; DNA: TGTGCCAGCAGCTTCCGGGGGGTCAACTACAATGAGCAGTTCTTC; CDR3: CASSFRGVNYNEQFF
size: few; V: TRBV28; length: 14; D: NA; J: TRBJ1-2; DNA: TGTGCCAGCAGTTTCATGGCCCGGGGCCATGGCTACACCTTC; CDR3: CASSFMARGHGYTF
size: NA; V: TRBV6-5; length: 14; D: NA; J: TRBJ1-1; DNA: TGTGCCAGCAGTTTTTCCGACATGAACACTGAAGCTTTCTTT; CDR3: CASSFSDMNTEAFF
size: NA; V: TRBV27; length: 14; D: TRBD1; J: TRBJ1-2; DNA: TGTGCCAGCAGTTTAATACAGGGGAACGGGGGCTACACCTTC; CDR3: CASSLIQGNGGYTF
size: NA; V: TRBV6-5; length: 14; D: TRBD1; J: TRBJ1-2; DNA: TGTGCCAGCAGTACAGGACAGGCTAACTATGGCCACACCTTC; CDR3: CASSTGQANYGHTF
size: few; V: TRBV28; length: 14; D: NA; J: TRBJ2-3; DNA: TGTGCCAGCAGCACAACGACTAGCACAGATACGCAGTATTTT; CDR3: CASSTTTSTDTQYF
size: NA; V: TRBV20-1; length: 19; D: TRBD2; J: TRBJ2-3; DNA: TGCAGTGCTAGAGATAGGGCTAAGCGGGGGAGCATCAGCACAGATACGCAGTATTTT; CDR3: CSARDRAKRGSISTDTQYF
size: NA; V: TRBV27; length: 14; D: TRBD1; J: TRBJ2-5; DNA: TGTGCCAGCGGACCCGGGACAGTCCAAGAGACCCAGTACTTC; CDR3: CASGPGTVQETQYF
size: once; V: TRBV7-9; length: 13; D: NA; J: TRBJ1-6; DNA: TGTGCCAGCAGCCAGGATACTGAGCGCTCCCTCCACTTT; CDR3: CASSQDTERSLHF
size: NA; V: TRBV6-5; length: 13; D: NA; J: TRBJ1-2; DNA: TGTGCCAGCAGTTACTCGGCGGGGACGGGCTACACCTTC; CDR3: CASSYSAGTGYTF
size: NA; V: TRBV7-3; length: 15; D: TRBD2; J: TRBJ2-3; DNA: TGTGCCAGCAGCCCATCTAGCGGCGGCACAGATACGCAGTATTTT; CDR3: CASSPSSGGTDTQYF
size: few; V: TRBV9; length: 14; D: NA; J: TRBJ2-5; DNA: TGTGCCAGCAGCGTAACGCAGGGTGGGGAGACCCAGTACTTC; CDR3: CASSVTQGGETQYF
size: NA; V: TRBV5-5; length: 13; D: NA; J: TRBJ2-2; DNA: TGTGCCAGCAGAGAAATTCACGCCGGGGAGCTGTTTTTT; CDR3: CASREIHAGELFF
size: few; V: TRBV6-2/TRBV6-3; length: 18; D: NA; J: TRBJ2-1; DNA: TGTGCCAGCAGACCCGGCTCTGGAGGGAGACATGGAGTAGGTGAGCAGTTCTTC; CDR3: CASRPGSGGRHGVGEQFF
size: NA; V: TRBV6-6; length: 15; D: TRBD2; J: TRBJ2-3; DNA: TGTGCCAGCAGTTACCCGGGACTAGCTACCGTTACGCAGTATTTT; CDR3: CASSYPGLATVTQYF
size: NA; V: TRBV5-1; length: 15; D: TRBD2; J: TRBJ2-5; DNA: TGCGCCAGCAGCTTAGCGGGGGGACGGGAAGAGACCCAGTACTTC; CDR3: CASSLAGGREETQYF
size: few; V: TRBV5-1; length: 14; D: NA; J: TRBJ2-1; DNA: TGCGCCAGCAGCCCCGGACTGGAGAACAATGAGCAGTTCTTC; CDR3: CASSPGLENNEQFF
size: NA; V: TRBV19; length: 15; D: NA; J: TRBJ2-4; DNA: TGTGCCAGTAGTGGGAACCGTATCCCTGAGAACATTCAGTACTTC; CDR3: CASSGNRIPENIQYF
size: NA; V: TRBV11-2; length: 17; D: NA; J: TRBJ2-3; DNA: TGTGCCAGCAGCTTATTCGCGGGCGAGGGGAGCACAGATACGCAGTATTTT; CDR3: CASSLFAGEGSTDTQYF
size: once; V: TRBV11-2; length: 15; D: NA; J: TRBJ2-7; DNA: TGTGCCAGCAGCCCTGAGATCCAGCCGGGCTACGAGCAGTACTTC; CDR3: CASSPEIQPGYEQYF
size: NA; V: TRBV6-1; length: 14; D: NA; J: TRBJ2-7; DNA: TGTGCCAGCAGTAACCCGCAACGAGTCGACGAGCAGTACTTC; CDR3: CASSNPQRVDEQYF
size: once; V: TRBV5-6; length: 13; D: NA; J: TRBJ1-2; DNA: TGTGCCAGCACCGTGGGGGGGCTCTATGGCTACACCTTC; CDR3: CASTVGGLYGYTF
size: NA; V: TRBV20-1; length: 12; D: NA; J: TRBJ2-7; DNA: TGCAGTGCCGGAGGGGAGGCCGATACCCAGTACTTC; CDR3: CSAGGEADTQYF
size: NA; V: TRBV6-1; length: 18; D: TRBD1; J: TRBJ2-5; DNA: TGTGCCAGCAATATTCGGACAGGGGGCACTCCAACCCAAGAGACCCAGTACTTC; CDR3: CASNIRTGGTPTQETQYF
size: many; V: TRBV10-2; length: 15; D: NA; J: TRBJ2-7; DNA: TGCGCCAGCAGTGAGTATGGGACCGCCTCCTACGAGCAGTACTTC; CDR3: CASSEYGTASYEQYF